This T cell receptor beta chain was captured by sequencing in a study of shared clonotypes between healthy human individuals. Study-wide context: In total, the donors were two women and three men aged 18 to 49.

Study outcomes and limitations: Of the naive CD4 clonotypes, roughly 5.5% were shared across a few donors.

Naive CD8 cells lacked CD45RO and underwent positive selection for CCR7, leaving out terminally differentiated effector memory CD45RA+ cells. In regard to this clone: The antigen remains unidentified.

The repertoire was sequenced with immunoSEQ multiplex PCR; TCRdb's copy has only in-frame clones and lacks some. The data hold around 2,000,000 clones, with just over 90% observed a single time. The CDR3 runs 15 residues. V lost 5 bases, J lost 2 bases, and 5 bases stayed unmatched. In germline, CDR1 is MNHEY, CDR2 SVGAGI. The receptor was derived from a man younger than 35 in good health. Some clones in this sample may be carry-over from other donors' samples. The chain uses TRBV6-5 and TRBJ2-2; 7 nucleotides line up with TRBD1. The sequenced material came from naive CD8+ T cells from PBMCs. Here the CDR3 reads CASSLTGLNTGELFF. CDR3 coding DNA: TGTGCCAGCAGTCTGACAGGGTTAAACACCGGGGAGCTGTTTTTT.